This T cell receptor (beta chain) is drawn from a study of beta chain features in type 1 diabetes. Looking at the study overall: Age, gender and cell yields were similar between patients and healthy donors. The study's findings and limits: Over-representation of high TCR-expressing cells was a possible consequence of cDNA sequencing. Among patients with Type 1 diabetes, TCRB CDR3s were moderately but significantly shorter in every one of the four CD4+ subsets. Reduced insertions and increased deletions marked VDJ junctions in type 1 diabetes patients.

As every portion of the isolated RNA was reverse transcribed, the sequencing read expressed TCRB transcripts. Libraries were prepared by immunoSEQ multiplex PCR; TCRdb keeps only in-frame clonotypes and omits some of them. The data hold some 350,000 clones, with around 10% observed a single time. For this clone: Antigen: not known.

Germline loops: CDR1 KGHSH, CDR2 LQKENI. Trimming cost V 6 bases and J 5 bases, with 11 bases left between them. This CDR3 is built from 13 residues. Purity of each sorted population was above 98%. Sequencing input: central memory CD4+ T cells from blood. The chain combines TRBV18 with TRBJ2-1, with D tentatively TRBD1 (5 bases). This TCR came from a young man with type 1 diabetes. The CDR3 is CASSLDRHNEQFF. In DNA form, the CDR3 reads TGTGCCAGCTCTTTAGACAGACACAATGAGCAGTTCTTC.